This T cell receptor beta chain stems from a study of T-cell reconstitution after alpha-beta-depleted transplantation in children. Researchers prepared the TCRbeta library using unique molecular identifiers, the study reports. TCRdb independently ran MiXCR on the PCR reads; one entry per CDR3 protein. The table has some 590,000 distinct CDR3 sequences, about 10% seen once. This clonotype was counted many times. The sample was PBMCs from the stem cell graft donor, taken from the stem cell graft. The clonotype was recovered from a human donor who donated a stem cell graft to a child with acute myeloid leukemia.

CDR3: CASSLRPGLAGGETGELFF. CDR3 nucleotide sequence: TGCGCCAGCAGCTTACGACCGGGACTAGCGGGAGGCGAGACCGGGGAGCTGTTTTTT. This chain connects TRBV5-1 to TRBJ2-2, with 15 bases that match TRBD2. There are 19 residues in the CDR3. In germline, CDR1 is SGHRS, CDR2 YFSETQ. V lost 2 bases and J lost 5; bases outside the gene matches: 10.